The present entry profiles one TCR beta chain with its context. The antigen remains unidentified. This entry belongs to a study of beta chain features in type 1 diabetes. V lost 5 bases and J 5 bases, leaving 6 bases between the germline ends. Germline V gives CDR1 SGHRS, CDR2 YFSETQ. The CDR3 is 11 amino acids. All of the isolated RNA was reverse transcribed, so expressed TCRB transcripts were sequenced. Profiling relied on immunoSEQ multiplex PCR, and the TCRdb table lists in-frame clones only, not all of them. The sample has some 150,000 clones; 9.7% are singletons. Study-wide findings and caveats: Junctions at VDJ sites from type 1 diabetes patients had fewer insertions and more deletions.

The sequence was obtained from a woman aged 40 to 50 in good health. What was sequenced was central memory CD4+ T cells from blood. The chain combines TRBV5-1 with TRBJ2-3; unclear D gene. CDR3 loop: CASRRLDTQYF. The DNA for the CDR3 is TGCGCCAGCAGGCGACTAGATACGCAGTATTTT.